What follows is one T cell receptor (beta chain) and its context. As originally analysed: Amplifying reference gene primers gave estimates of nucleated cell counts. Some clones are missing from TCRdb's copy, which holds only in-frame ones; the method was immunoSEQ multiplex PCR. The DNA was the basis for D and trimming; V, J and clone size are from that table. The sample records some 66,000 clones, about 90% being singletons. V dropped 4 bases and J dropped 6 bases, with 9 bases sitting between them. CDR3 size: 12 residues. CDR1 and CDR2 (germline): SGHRS, YFSETQ. This specimen comes from a study of blood T cell repertoires in COVID-19. Study information: There were acute and convalescent COVID-19 samples, and they came from the United States, Italy and Spain. From T cells, B-cell-depleted T cells, or PBMCs came the material, which was cDNA or gDNA.

The chain is built from TRBV5-1 and TRBJ2-3; D uncertain. Sequenced: peripheral blood. This TCR came from a human donor in a cohort sampled during active COVID-19. For the CDR3, the DNA is TGCGCCAGCAGCCCCCCCGCGGATACGCAGTATTTT. Its protein is CASSPPADTQYF.